A selection of T cell receptor beta chains follows, all from one sample in a study of OX40 agonist ivuxolimab in advanced cancers. Using immunoSEQ multiplex PCR, the repertoire was profiled, and TCRdb retains in-frame clones only, with some absent. This sample yields about 58,000 clones, of which about 90% are seen a single time; approximately 3.5% belongs to the top ten. This specimen was CD4+ or CD8+ T cells sorted from blood, taken in a trial of the OX40 agonist ivuxolimab. These receptors were collected from an adult with an advanced solid tumor such as melanoma, head and neck, liver or kidney cancer. Both conserved end residues are part of each CDR3. The order of the fields is J gene, D gene, V gene, clone size, CDR3 DNA, CDR3 protein. The D gene is left open where the match is weak. Size is stated for part of the rows, as once, few or many counts, or as a class when the clone is expanded.

>TRBJ1-4|NA|TRBV20-1|once
TGCAGTGCAGCAACTAATGAAAAACTGTTTTTT
CSAATNEKLFF
>TRBJ2-1|NA|TRBV18|NA
TGTGCCAGCTCAACGCAGGGCGATGAGCAGTTCTTC
CASSTQGDEQFF
>TRBJ1-5|NA|TRBV1|once
TGCACCAGCAGCCAAGATGCCGTGGGTAGCAATCAGCCCCAGCATTTT
CTSSQDAVGSNQPQHF
>TRBJ2-5|TRBD2|TRBV18|NA
TGTGCCAGCTCACCACCGGGACTAGCGGGGTCAGGGGAGACCCAGTACTTC
CASSPPGLAGSGETQYF
>TRBJ2-1|TRBD1|TRBV2|NA
TGTGCCAGCAAACGGGACAGGACCTACAATGAGCAGTTCTTC
CASKRDRTYNEQFF
>TRBJ2-3|NA|TRBV5-1|NA
TGCGCCAGCAGTTACGGACAGACCACAGATACGCAGTATTTT
CASSYGQTTDTQYF
>TRBJ1-6|NA|TRBV7-7|NA
TGTGCTAGCAGCCAATCCTATAATTCACCCCTCCACTTT
CASSQSYNSPLHF
>TRBJ2-2|NA|TRBV5-6|NA
TGTGCCAGCAGCAAAGGGACACCGAACACCGGGGAGCTGTTTTTT
CASSKGTPNTGELFF
>TRBJ2-7|NA|TRBV7-7|NA
TGTGCTAGCAGCTTAGGGGGCGGGATCTACGAGCAGTACTTC
CASSLGGGIYEQYF
>TRBJ2-1|TRBD2|TRBV7-9|NA
TGTGCCAGCAGCTTAGGTGGGAGGGATTACAATGAGCAGTTCTTC
CASSLGGRDYNEQFF
>TRBJ2-7|TRBD1|TRBV5-4|NA
TGTGCCAGCAGCGGGGCCGGGCTTGAAGGGGGCCTCGAGCAGTACTTC
CASSGAGLEGGLEQYF
>TRBJ2-4|TRBD1|TRBV5-1|NA
TGCGCCAGCAGCTTGGGACAGGGGAGTTTTATGGGCATTCAGTACTTC
CASSLGQGSFMGIQYF
>TRBJ2-2|TRBD1|TRBV27|NA
TGTGCCAGCACCTCTACCGACGGACAGGGCCATACCGGGGAGCTGTTTTTT
CASTSTDGQGHTGELFF
>TRBJ2-1|NA|TRBV7-2|NA
TGTGCCAGCAGCTTATTTCGGGGGGCGTCTGTCCGCAATGAGCAGTTCTTC
CASSLFRGASVRNEQFF
>TRBJ1-2|NA|TRBV6-5|NA
TGTGCCAGCAGTATCAACGGACAGACTTATGGCTACACCTTC
CASSINGQTYGYTF
>TRBJ1-6|TRBD1|TRBV25-1|NA
TGTGCCAGCAGTGTTGGACAGGGTTTACCCCTCCACTTT
CASSVGQGLPLHF
>TRBJ2-3|TRBD2|TRBV29-1|NA
TGCAGCGTCAAGGGACTAGCGGGAGGTAGGAGGGGGCCAGATACGCAGTATTTT
CSVKGLAGGRRGPDTQYF
>TRBJ2-5|NA|TRBV5-1|NA
TGCGCCAGCAGCTTCGCAGGGCAAGAGACCCAGTACTTC
CASSFAGQETQYF
>TRBJ2-2|TRBD2|TRBV7-3|few
TGTGCCAGCAGCCTACTAGCGGGAGATACCGGGGAGCTGTTTTTT
CASSLLAGDTGELFF
>TRBJ1-1|NA|TRBV7-2|NA
TGTGCCAGCACCTCCCGAGAGGACACTGAAGCTTTCTTT
CASTSREDTEAFF
>TRBJ2-7|NA|TRBV4-3|NA
TGCGCCAGCAGCCAAGATCGAAGGGCCGAGCAGTACTTC
CASSQDRRAEQYF
>TRBJ2-2|NA|TRBV5-1|once
TGCGCCAGCAGCAGGGGGACGGGGAGCGGGGAGCTGTTTTTT
CASSRGTGSGELFF
>TRBJ1-2|TRBD1|TRBV29-1|NA
TGCAGCGTTTGGACAGGGGGCTATGGCTACACCTTC
CSVWTGGYGYTF
>TRBJ1-2|NA|TRBV2|NA
TGTGCCAGCAAGGGGTTGGCGGCTTCGGGCTACACCTTC
CASKGLAASGYTF
>TRBJ1-6|NA|TRBV7-3|NA
TGTGCCAGCAGCTTAAATACGGCGGAGAATTCACCCCTCCACTTT
CASSLNTAENSPLHF
>TRBJ1-3|NA|TRBV6-1|once
TGTGCCAGCCTTCAGGACACAGGTGGAAACACCATATATTTT
CASLQDTGGNTIYF
>TRBJ2-7|NA|TRBV28|few
TGTGCCAGCAGTTTTGGCTACGAGCAGTACTTC
CASSFGYEQYF
>TRBJ2-2|TRBD2|TRBV18|NA
TGTGCCAGCTCGGTGACTAGCGGGGTAATCCGGGAGCTGTTTTTT
CASSVTSGVIRELFF
>TRBJ2-2|NA|TRBV4-1|once
TGCGCCAGCAGCCACCCCGGACAGTTGGGACGATCCGGGGAGCTGTTTTTT
CASSHPGQLGRSGELFF
>TRBJ2-2|NA|TRBV6-5|once
TGTGCCAGCAGGGAAGGATCGAACACCGGGGAGCTGTTTTTT
CASREGSNTGELFF
>TRBJ2-5|NA|TRBV7-9|NA
TGTGCCAGCAGCTCGGACACACAAGAGACCCAGTACTTC
CASSSDTQETQYF
>TRBJ1-2|NA|TRBV10-3|NA
TGTGCCATCAGTGCGGCAGCCTTCTATGGCTACACCTTC
CAISAAAFYGYTF
>TRBJ2-7|TRBD2|TRBV27|NA
TGTGCCAGCAGTCGCTCAACTAGCGGCGTCTTCTCCTACGAGCAGTACTTC
CASSRSTSGVFSYEQYF
>TRBJ2-2|NA|TRBV19|NA
TGTGCCAGTAGTAAAGGAGGGTACACCGGGGAGCTGTTTTTT
CASSKGGYTGELFF
>TRBJ1-4|TRBD1|TRBV7-9|NA
TGTGCCAGCAGCCAAGGCACAGGGGCTGAAAAACTGTTTTTT
CASSQGTGAEKLFF
>TRBJ2-5|TRBD1|TRBV7-8|NA
TGTGCCAGCAGCCAATCCCCGGCCGGACAGGTGCGTGGGACCCAGTACTTC
CASSQSPAGQVRGTQYF
>TRBJ1-5|NA|TRBV27|NA
TGTGCCAGCAGTGTCTACAGGGTCGGTCAGCCCCAGCATTTT
CASSVYRVGQPQHF
>TRBJ2-5|NA|TRBV7-2|NA
TGTGCCAGCAGCTTAGCCACAGCAGGTCACCAAGAGACCCAGTACTTC
CASSLATAGHQETQYF
>TRBJ1-6|TRBD1|TRBV6-1|NA
TGTGCCAGCAGTGAAGCGCTTCCGGCAGGGGGATCACCCCTCCACTTT
CASSEALPAGGSPLHF
>TRBJ2-3|NA|TRBV7-2|NA
TGTGCCAGCAGCTTAGTGGGGGCTAGCGGAACAGATACGCAGTATTTT
CASSLVGASGTDTQYF
>TRBJ2-7|NA|TRBV15|NA
TGTGCCACCAGCGGTCGGAGGGGCGAGCAGTACTTC
CATSGRRGEQYF
>TRBJ2-1|NA|TRBV5-1|NA
TGCGCCAGCAGCCACAACTGGGCCCCGCAGTTCTTC
CASSHNWAPQFF
>TRBJ1-1|NA|TRBV28|NA
TGTGCCAGCAGTTTGTCCGGGAGGTACACTGAAGCTTTCTTT
CASSLSGRYTEAFF
>TRBJ2-2|NA|TRBV10-3|NA
TGTGCCATCAGTGAGAGGTCGGTGAACACCGGGGAGCTGTTTTTT
CAISERSVNTGELFF
>TRBJ2-5|NA|TRBV5-5|NA
TGTGCCAGCAGCTTGGCAGGCCGGGAGACCCAGTACTTC
CASSLAGRETQYF
>TRBJ2-7|NA|TRBV20-1|NA
TGCAGTGCTAGATCTAGCGAGCAGTACTTC
CSARSSEQYF
>TRBJ2-2|TRBD1|TRBV7-8|NA
TGTGCCAGCAGCACCGGGACAGGTCTCGACTCCTCCGGGGAGCTGTTTTTT
CASSTGTGLDSSGELFF
>TRBJ2-3|NA|TRBV4-1|once
TGCGCCAGCAGCCAAGGTCGAGGGACTGGAACAGATACGCAGTATTTT
CASSQGRGTGTDTQYF
>TRBJ2-3|TRBD2|TRBV18|NA
TGTGCCAGCTCACCTGGGGCGGGAGATGCAGATACGCAGTATTTT
CASSPGAGDADTQYF
>TRBJ2-5|TRBD1|TRBV2|NA
TGTGCCAGCAGCGCTGGGGACAGGGACTCAGAGACCCAGTACTTC
CASSAGDRDSETQYF
>TRBJ1-1|TRBD1|TRBV5-4|few
TGTGCCAGCAGCCGACAGGGGTTCACTGAAGCTTTCTTT
CASSRQGFTEAFF
>TRBJ2-7|TRBD2|TRBV10-3|NA
TGTGCCATCAGTGTCGGCGGGAGGGCCGAAGAGCAGTACTTC
CAISVGGRAEEQYF
>TRBJ2-2|TRBD2|TRBV6-4|NA
TGTGCCAGCAGTCCTAGCGGGAGAAGGGCCGGGGAGCTGTTTTTT
CASSPSGRRAGELFF
>TRBJ2-3|TRBD2|TRBV2|NA
TGTGCCAGCAGTGCCTGGACTAGTCTCAGCACAGATACGCAGTATTTT
CASSAWTSLSTDTQYF
>TRBJ1-3|NA|TRBV6-5|NA
TGTGCCAGCAGGCGGGACCCAAACTCTGGAAACACCATATATTTT
CASRRDPNSGNTIYF
>TRBJ2-7|NA|TRBV15|NA
TGTGCCACCGGAGAAACGCTGGGGGATGTCGAGCAGTACTTC
CATGETLGDVEQYF